This T cell receptor (beta chain) appears in the sequencing data of a study of T-cell memory formation after mild COVID-19. About the study: Clusters were largely donor specific.

Each CDR3 protein gets one entry after TCRdb re-called the 5' RACE reads with MiXCR. The table lists hundreds of thousands of distinct CDR3 sequences, roughly 15% of them singletons. The CDR3 consists of 14 residues. Germline V lookup: CDR1 LGHNA, CDR2 YSLEER. V was pared by 6 bases and J by 2 bases, with 10 bases between. Findings of the study overall: Memory sampled before infection contained some responding clones, suggesting cross-reactive memory joined. Among contracting clones, CD4+ were mainly CM/EM and CD8+ enriched in EMRA. What remained unconfirmed was the SARS-CoV-2 specificity of second-wave clones peaking on day 37.

Comment on this clonotype: Its target is unknown.

Sample: PBMCs or a T cell subset sorted from them (not recorded which). This chain links TRBV4-3 with TRBJ2-2; D is ambiguous. The source is a man aged 18 to 29 who had mild COVID-19 (a few samples of this study predate the infection). Cell type and time point are not known. The CDR3 spells CASRYTLNTGELFF. The CDR3 coding sequence is TGCGCCAGCAGATACACATTAAACACCGGGGAGCTGTTTTTT.